A selection of T cell receptor beta chains follows, all from one sample in a study of vaccination effects on CD4 cells after COVID-19. No antigen has been assigned to these receptors. Repertoires were generated with immunoSEQ multiplex PCR, while TCRdb's copy carries only in-frame clones and drops some. The repertoire includes around 46,000 clones, approximately 72% of them detected once, and 25% to 30% sits in the top ten. This material consisted of CD4+ T cells from PBMCs cultured with a peptide pool, taken before COVID-19 vaccination. The source of these receptors is a human donor who had a prior SARS-CoV-2 infection. Both conserved end residues are part of each CDR3. A D gene is named only where the DNA matches it firmly. Rows may omit the clone size; those that give it use once, few, many or a size class.

clone_size j_call v_call d_call cdr3_nt cdr3_aa
. TRBJ2-3 TRBV19 TRBD2 TGTGCCAGTCGATCAAGCGGGGCCTGGGCAGATACGCAGTATTTT CASRSSGAWADTQYF
. TRBJ1-3 TRBV6-5 . TGTGCCAGCAGGGGGACCACTGGAGGCCACACCATATATTTT CASRGTTGGHTIYF
. TRBJ2-7 TRBV11-2 . TGTGCCAGCAGCGAACAAAACTACGAGCAGTACTTC CASSEQNYEQYF
. TRBJ2-3 TRBV7-9 TRBD2 TGTGCCAGCAGCAGGACTAGCGGCCCAGATACGCAGTATTTT CASSRTSGPDTQYF
. TRBJ1-6 TRBV12-3/TRBV12-4 TRBD1 TGTGCCAGCAGCCCGCCAGGGGGATCCCCCCTCCACTTT CASSPPGGSPLHF
. TRBJ2-7 TRBV4-2 . TGTGCCAGCAGCCAAGATAGGGATTACGCCGAGCAGTACTTC CASSQDRDYAEQYF
. TRBJ2-1 TRBV20-1 . TGCAGTGCTAGTAAACTAGCCTATCCTGAGCAGTTCTTC CSASKLAYPEQFF
. TRBJ2-5 TRBV4-3 . TGCGCCAGCAGCCAAGATACAAGAGGGACGGTTAAGTACTTC CASSQDTRGTVKYF
few TRBJ2-3 TRBV27 TRBD2 TGTGCCAGCAGTCCCCTAGCGGGAAGCACAGATACGCAGTATTTT CASSPLAGSTDTQYF
. TRBJ2-2 TRBV3-1/TRBV3-2 TRBD2 TGTGCCAGCAGCCGAGGACTAGGCGGGGAGCTGTTTTTT CASSRGLGGELFF
. TRBJ1-2 TRBV19 TRBD1 TGTGCCAGTAAATACCGGGACAGCTTATATGGCTACACCTTC CASKYRDSLYGYTF
. TRBJ2-4 TRBV4-1 TRBD2 TGCGCCAGCAGCCAGACTAGCTTCCCCGTTCAGTACTTC CASSQTSFPVQYF
. TRBJ2-7 TRBV11-3 . TGTGCCAGCAGCCCGGGTTGGGGGCCCCATCGATACTCCTACGAGCAGTACTTC CASSPGWGPHRYSYEQYF
. TRBJ2-5 TRBV11-3 . TGTGCCAGCAGCTTCGGGCTGCGACTTGCCAGCCTCCAAGAGACCCAGTACTTC CASSFGLRLASLQETQYF
. TRBJ2-1 TRBV15 . TGTGCCACCAGCAGAGAGGGGCGGATAGACAATGAGCAGTTCTTC CATSREGRIDNEQFF
. TRBJ1-1 TRBV11-2 . TGTGCCAGCAGCTTAGAGTCAGGGGCCACTGAAGCTTTCTTT CASSLESGATEAFF
medium-sized TRBJ1-6 TRBV12-3/TRBV12-4 . TGTGCCAGCAGTTTAGAACAGGCATCACCCCTCCACTTT CASSLEQASPLHF
. TRBJ2-7 TRBV3-1/TRBV3-2 . TGTGCCAGCAGCCAACTCACTACCTCCTACGAGCAGTACTTC CASSQLTTSYEQYF
. TRBJ2-5 TRBV7-2 TRBD2 TGTGCCAGCAGCCCAATGGGACTAGCGGGAGCATTCCAAGAGACCCAGTACTTC CASSPMGLAGAFQETQYF
. TRBJ1-1 TRBV11-2 . TGTGCCAGCAGCTCAGGCCCAGGAGGAACTGAAGCTTTCTTT CASSSGPGGTEAFF
. TRBJ2-7 TRBV3-1/TRBV3-2 . TGTGCCAGCAGCCTCAGGACAAAGGGGGTCGAGCAGTACTTC CASSLRTKGVEQYF
. TRBJ2-1 TRBV30 . TGTGCCTGGAGTCTGGGGGGTGAGCAGTTCTTC CAWSLGGEQFF
few TRBJ1-2 TRBV7-9 TRBD1 TGTGCCAGCAGCTACATCACCGGGACAGGGGTGGACGGCTACACCTTC CASSYITGTGVDGYTF
few TRBJ1-1 TRBV7-9 . TGTGCCAGCAGCTTCGTGCAGGGACAAGCTTTCTTT CASSFVQGQAFF
once TRBJ2-7 TRBV27 TRBD1 TGTGCCAGCAGTTGGGGACAGGCCTCCTACGAGCAGTACTTC CASSWGQASYEQYF
. TRBJ2-5 TRBV5-1 TRBD2 TGCGCCAGCAGCTTGACCCTAGCGGGGGGGCAAGAGACCCAGTACTTC CASSLTLAGGQETQYF
few TRBJ1-2 TRBV30 TRBD1 TGTGCCTGGAGTGTACAGGGGGCTAACTATGGCTACACCTTC CAWSVQGANYGYTF
few TRBJ2-1 TRBV10-2 . TGCGCCAGCACCTTGTCTAGCCTCTACAATGAGCAGTTCTTC CASTLSSLYNEQFF
. TRBJ2-1 TRBV25-1 . TGTGCCAGCAGTGAATATATAGATGACAATGAGCAGTTCTTC CASSEYIDDNEQFF
. TRBJ1-1 TRBV5-1 TRBD1 TGCGCCAGCAGCAGGGGACAGGAGGGCACTGAAGCTTTCTTT CASSRGQEGTEAFF
. TRBJ2-1 TRBV9 . TGTGCCAGCAGCGCGACGGTCTCCTACAATGAGCAGTTCTTC CASSATVSYNEQFF
. TRBJ2-3 TRBV13 TRBD2 TGTGCCAGCAGCCACTCGCGGGGGGGGCGCACAGATACGCAGTATTTT CASSHSRGGRTDTQYF
. TRBJ2-1 TRBV19 TRBD2 TGTGCCAGTAGTGGGAGGGACTCAAGCTCCTACAATGAGCAGTTCTTC CASSGRDSSSYNEQFF
. TRBJ2-6 TRBV5-5 TRBD1 TGTGCCAGCAGCTTGTGGGGGACAGGGTATTCTGGGGCCAACGTCCTGACTTTC CASSLWGTGYSGANVLTF
. TRBJ1-2 TRBV6-5 . TGTGCCAGCAGGACGGGGCCTGGGCGCCATGGCTACACCTTC CASRTGPGRHGYTF
once TRBJ2-1 TRBV21-1 . TGTGCCAGCCCCAAAGGGGGACTAGCGGGAGAGTCCCCCGGGAATGAGCAGTTCTTC CASPKGGLAGESPGNEQFF
. TRBJ2-1 TRBV5-4 . TGTGCCAGCAGAGTGGGGGGACGATCCTACAATGAGCAGTTCTTC CASRVGGRSYNEQFF
. TRBJ1-1 TRBV2 . TGTGCCAGCAGTTATATACCGAAACGGGGCAGTCTGAACACTGAAGCTTTCTTT CASSYIPKRGSLNTEAFF
. TRBJ1-1 TRBV7-3 . TGTGCCAGCAGCTTAATGGGGGGGAACACTGAAGCTTTCTTT CASSLMGGNTEAFF
. TRBJ1-4 TRBV7-9 . TGTGCCAGCGGGGGAGGACGGCGGACTAATGAAAAACTGTTTTTT CASGGGRRTNEKLFF
. TRBJ1-1 TRBV12-3/TRBV12-4 . TGTGCCAGCAGTTTAGGTATGGAAGCTTTCTTT CASSLGMEAFF
. TRBJ2-1 TRBV7-2 . TGTGCCAGCAGCCCGAGTACAGGGTACAATGAGCAGTTCTTC CASSPSTGYNEQFF
. TRBJ2-5 TRBV11-2 . TGTGCCAGCAGCTTGAATGCCGAGACCCAGTACTTC CASSLNAETQYF
few TRBJ1-5 TRBV3-1/TRBV3-2 . TGTGCCAGCAGCCAGGGTACAGGGTTGGGGCAGCCCCAGCATTTT CASSQGTGLGQPQHF
few TRBJ1-1 TRBV7-6 TRBD1 TGTGCCAGCAGCTTAATCGCACAGGGGAGGAACACTGAAGCTTTCTTT CASSLIAQGRNTEAFF
. TRBJ1-1 TRBV19 TRBD1 TGTGCCAGTAGTATTCCCGGGACAGGGTGGACTGAAGCTTTCTTT CASSIPGTGWTEAFF
. TRBJ2-3 TRBV9 TRBD2 TGTGCCAGCAGCACTCGGACTAGAGGCCCAGATACGCAGTATTTT CASSTRTRGPDTQYF
. TRBJ1-2 TRBV7-9 . TGTGCCATCCCGAGGGTGGGGGATCCTCTTTCTAACTATGGCTACACCTTC CAIPRVGDPLSNYGYTF
. TRBJ1-2 TRBV10-3 TRBD1 TGTGCCATCAGTCACCGGGACAGGGGTAACTATGGCTACACCTTC CAISHRDRGNYGYTF
. TRBJ2-3 TRBV9 . TGTGCCAGCAGCGTAGGTGCCGGGTTGGCAGATACGCAGTATTTT CASSVGAGLADTQYF
. TRBJ2-2 TRBV28 . TGTGCCAGCATTCACTACGCGAACACCGGGGAGCTGTTTTTT CASIHYANTGELFF
. TRBJ2-1 TRBV5-4 . TGTGCCAGCAGCCCCGCCGGTTACAATGAGCAGTTCTTC CASSPAGYNEQFF
few TRBJ1-5 TRBV6-5 . TGTGCCAGCGTCGGTCAGTACAATCAGCCCCAGCATTTT CASVGQYNQPQHF
few TRBJ2-1 TRBV12-3/TRBV12-4 . TGTGCCAGCAGTTTGGAGGCGGCACGGGAGCAGTTCTTC CASSLEAAREQFF
. TRBJ2-2 TRBV5-4 . TGTGCCAGCAGCTTGGATCAGGGGCCCGGGGAGCTGTTTTTT CASSLDQGPGELFF
once TRBJ2-1 TRBV20-1 . TGCAGTGCCGTTTACGATAAGCAGTTCTTC CSAVYDKQFF